A selection of T cell receptor beta chains follows, all from one sample in a study of blood T cells in healthy people across ages. TCRdb re-analysed the 5' RACE reads in MiXCR, keeping a single row per CDR3 protein. The sample yields roughly 680,000 distinct CDR3 sequences, approximately 52% seen once. Sequenced sample: blood. All receptors derive from a woman aged 80 or over in good health. Both conserved end residues are part of each CDR3. Fields, in order: clone size, J gene, V gene, CDR3 protein. Part of the rows lack a size; the others show once, few, many or a class for expanded clones.

clone_size: -
j_call: TRBJ2-6
v_call: TRBV10-3
cdr3_aa: CAISGPEQLGANVLTF

clone_size: many
j_call: TRBJ1-2
v_call: TRBV28
cdr3_aa: CASSYEGAVYGYTF

clone_size: -
j_call: TRBJ1-2
v_call: TRBV10-3
cdr3_aa: CAISGGPENGYTF

clone_size: -
j_call: TRBJ2-1
v_call: TRBV6-1
cdr3_aa: CASSEALRGGRSYNEQFF

clone_size: -
j_call: TRBJ1-5
v_call: TRBV7-2
cdr3_aa: CASSDDRDQPQHF

clone_size: once
j_call: TRBJ2-1
v_call: TRBV20-1
cdr3_aa: CSARDRAYSEQFF

clone_size: few
j_call: TRBJ2-6
v_call: TRBV29-1
cdr3_aa: CSVGSQGGAGANVLTF

clone_size: few
j_call: TRBJ2-7
v_call: TRBV20-1
cdr3_aa: CSAIRGAYEQYF

clone_size: -
j_call: TRBJ2-3
v_call: TRBV5-1
cdr3_aa: CASSLDRVRTDTQYF

clone_size: -
j_call: TRBJ2-1
v_call: TRBV29-1
cdr3_aa: CSVDDRGDNEQFF

clone_size: once
j_call: TRBJ2-7
v_call: TRBV5-1
cdr3_aa: CASSLESGQGPYKQYF

clone_size: many
j_call: TRBJ2-3
v_call: TRBV29-1
cdr3_aa: CSDQPHDRDTQYF

clone_size: -
j_call: TRBJ2-5
v_call: TRBV7-2
cdr3_aa: CASSGRLAWGVETQYF

clone_size: -
j_call: TRBJ2-3
v_call: TRBV6-2/TRBV6-3
cdr3_aa: CASSRPLAGGPTDTQYF

clone_size: few
j_call: TRBJ2-3
v_call: TRBV7-9
cdr3_aa: CASSVRPTTDTQYF

clone_size: many
j_call: TRBJ2-1
v_call: TRBV9
cdr3_aa: CASSSQRDPGEQFF

clone_size: few
j_call: TRBJ2-7
v_call: TRBV3-1
cdr3_aa: CASSQETRTLTYEQYF

clone_size: many
j_call: TRBJ2-3
v_call: TRBV9
cdr3_aa: CASSAGQANTDTQYF

clone_size: -
j_call: TRBJ1-5
v_call: TRBV20-1
cdr3_aa: CSARDRDSHQPQHF

clone_size: -
j_call: TRBJ2-2
v_call: TRBV7-2
cdr3_aa: CASSWSSGNTGELFF

clone_size: -
j_call: TRBJ2-7
v_call: TRBV7-9
cdr3_aa: CASSLDRYSYEQYF

clone_size: many
j_call: TRBJ2-4
v_call: TRBV2
cdr3_aa: CASSDSGRPKNIQYF

clone_size: many
j_call: TRBJ2-1
v_call: TRBV4-1
cdr3_aa: CASSQDRVAVYNEQFF

clone_size: -
j_call: TRBJ1-1
v_call: TRBV2
cdr3_aa: CASSAPTGIEAFF

clone_size: -
j_call: TRBJ2-1
v_call: TRBV7-2
cdr3_aa: CASSLAREYLEQFF

clone_size: few
j_call: TRBJ2-1
v_call: TRBV3-1
cdr3_aa: CASSQAVRTGLNEQFF

clone_size: many
j_call: TRBJ2-3
v_call: TRBV20-1
cdr3_aa: CSANKAADTQYF

clone_size: -
j_call: TRBJ2-7
v_call: TRBV12-3/TRBV12-4
cdr3_aa: CATNLAGGHLYNEQYF

clone_size: many
j_call: TRBJ1-1
v_call: TRBV5-1
cdr3_aa: CASRTGTGAMNTEAFF